The sample holds a few counts of the clone carrying this T cell receptor beta chain. Only in-frame clones appear in the TCRdb table, and some are missing; sequencing was by immunoSEQ multiplex PCR. The sample lists more than 850,000 clones, about four fifths occurring once. The sample originates from a study of shared clonotypes between healthy human individuals. The sequence came from a man aged 18 to 35 in good health. Some clones in this sample may be carry-over from other donors' samples. Sequenced sample: memory CD4+ T cells from PBMCs. Subset: CD45RA-negative fraction.

This chain's CDR3 is CASSSASGQGFEQYF. The CDR3 coding sequence is TGTGCCAGCAGCTCCGCCTCGGGACAGGGTTTCGAGCAGTACTTC. V usage is TRBV7-3 and J usage is TRBJ2-7, with 9 bases that match TRBD1. Germline V gene lookup returns CDR1 SGHTA and CDR2 FQGTGA. CDR3 length equals 15 residues. The junction had 10 bases not matched to a gene; V was cut back by 4 bases and J by 6 bases.